What follows is one T cell receptor beta chain and its context. The antigen is unknown. Methotrexate plus calcineurin inhibitor accompanied controls' myeloablative marrow transplants; sampling was 1 year later. Trimming left V 7 bases short and J 1 base short, with 10 bases between. CDR1 MGHRA and CDR2 YSYEKL come from the germline V gene. This CDR3 comprises 14 residues. This sample is drawn from a study of T cells after posttransplantation cyclophosphamide. Study-level findings and limits: Blood and skin or GI T cell repertoires showed limited TRB overlap. Recipient CMV seropositivity and CMV reactivation strongly tracked TRB clonality.

Sequencing was performed with immunoSEQ multiplex PCR; in TCRdb, only in-frame clones are kept and a portion is missing. The table has roughly 11,000 clones, 70% to 90% seen once. Material: PBMCs, obtained 350 to 400 days after allogeneic stem cell transplant with calcineurin inhibitor and methotrexate. The rearrangement joins TRBV4-1 to TRBJ2-2, with D perhaps TRBD1 (5 bases). This TCR was recovered from a young adult male patient who received an allogeneic stem cell transplant from an unrelated donor, was CMV-positive, and had acute GVHD only. Some of these T cells may belong to the graft donor. CDR3 residues: CASKSTENTGELFF. In nucleotides, the CDR3 is TGCGCCAGCAAATCGACAGAGAACACCGGGGAGCTGTTTTTT.